The clone carrying this T cell receptor beta chain was counted at least ten times. TCRdb used MiXCR to reprocess the 5' RACE reads, holding one entry per CDR3 protein. The repertoire has about 230,000 distinct CDR3 sequences, 7.5% to 9.5% of them found once; the top ten carry more than 4.5%. The CDR3 has 13 amino acids. Germline CDR1 MGHDK, CDR2 SYGVNS. V was pared by 4 bases and J by 4 bases, with 8 bases between. This entry belongs to a study of CD8 T cells in ankylosing spondylitis. The receptor comes from a female donor with ankylosing spondylitis or in good health (not recorded which). The V gene is TRBV25-1, the J gene TRBJ2-1, with D maybe TRBD1 (5 bases). Sequenced input: blood, either unsorted or a sorted T cell fraction (not recorded which). The CDR3 loop reads CASSADSYNEQFF. For the CDR3, the DNA is TGTGCCAGCAGTGCCGACAGTTACAATGAGCAGTTCTTC.